This TCR beta chain was found in a study of PD-1 blockade in classical Hodgkin lymphoma. The table came from immunoSEQ multiplex PCR; TCRdb's copy has only in-frame clones and leaves some out. The repertoire has roughly 13,000 clones, 84% of them found once; the top ten carry more than 25%. Worth noting for this clone: The antigen remains undetermined.

The patients all showed relapse after autologous stem cell transplantation, while their brentuximab vedotin exposure varied. V was pared by 8 bases and J by 4 bases, with 12 bases between. The CDR3 length is 12 residues. Germline V gene data show CDR1 as ENHRY and CDR2 as SYGVKD. Study conclusions and caveats: For complete responders, baseline diversity was comparable to that of newly diagnosed patients. While CD8+ TCR diversity did not rise significantly by C4D1, CD4+ TCR diversity did. According to reports, newly diagnosed patients had lower baseline TCR diversity than healthy donors, and relapsed/refractory patients had lower baseline TCR diversity still.

The chain recombines TRBV10-3 with TRBJ2-7, with D possibly matching TRBD2 (6 bases). The sequencing here drew on peripheral blood mononuclear cells (PBMCs), taken at baseline. The clonotype comes from a human donor with classical Hodgkin lymphoma. The CDR3 sequence: CAIGGTEYEQYF. The CDR3, as DNA: TGTGCCATCGGGGGGACTGAATACGAGCAGTACTTC.